Presented here are 10 T cell receptor beta chains from one specimen sequenced in a study of a mutant IDH1 vaccine in newly diagnosed glioma. Their target antigens are unknown. Time point meaning: week 47, end of study. What each vaccine dose contained was 300 ug of mutant IDH1 20-mer peptide, accompanied by topical imiquimod. Sequencing was performed with immunoSEQ multiplex PCR; in TCRdb, only in-frame clones are kept and a portion is missing. The data show more than 30,000 clones, around nine tenths seen once. The sample consisted of PBMCs, taken from a glioma patient whose treatment included an IDH1 peptide vaccine. The receptors derive from a man aged 35 to 55 with glioma.

This clone came up once. The chain couples TRBV5-1 to TRBJ2-3; 7 bases align to TRBD1. Germline V gives CDR1 SGHRS, CDR2 YFSETQ. V shed 0 bases and J 2 bases; nucleotides not matched to a gene: 6. The CDR3 is made up of 16 amino acids. CDR3 residues: CASSLAGQPLTDTQYF. CDR3 bases: TGCGCCAGCAGCTTGGCGGGACAGCCCCTCACAGATACGCAGTATTTT.

This clone was seen a handful of times. CDR3 amino acids: CASSGGLAGTREQYF. The CDR3 DNA sequence: TGTGCCAGCAGTGGGGGACTAGCGGGAACGCGCGAGCAGTACTTC. The chain links TRBV2 to TRBJ2-7, with 13 bases aligning to TRBD2. Germline V gene sequence: CDR1 SNHLY, CDR2 FYNNEI. CDR3 size: 15 residues. Trimming took 4 bases from V and 6 from J; bases not matched to a gene: 6.

This clone was observed once. This chain joins TRBV2 and TRBJ2-3; D perhaps matches TRBD2 (5 bases). This CDR3 is built from 12 residues. Germline CDR1 reads SNHLY; CDR2 reads FYNNEI. Trimming left V 8 bases short and J 7 bases short, with 13 bases between. This CDR3 reads CASSGAGHTQYF. As DNA, the CDR3 is TGTGCCAGCTCAGGTGCGGGCCATACGCAGTATTTT.

This clone was picked up a small number of times. This chain links TRBV5-6 with TRBJ2-1, with a weak D call TRBD2 (6 bases). Germline values: CDR1 SGHDT, CDR2 YYEEEE. CDR3 length equals 15 residues. V was clipped by 0 bases and J by 5 bases, with 12 bases between them. CDR3 nucleotides: TGTGCCAGCAGCTTGGAGACTAGTAATAACAATGAGCAGTTCTTC. Residues: CASSLETSNNNEQFF. Combining the CDR3 with reference TRBV5-6 and TRBJ2-1 gives the whole variable domain DAGVTQSPTHLIKTRGQQVTLRCSPKSGHDTVSWYQQALGQGPQFIFQYYEEEERQRGNFPDRFSGHQFPNYSSELNVNALLLGDSALYLCASSLETSNNNEQFFGPGTRLTVL.

The chain uses TRBV5-1 and TRBJ2-7; tentative D call: TRBD2 (6 bases). Germline V lookup: CDR1 SGHRS, CDR2 YFSETQ. This CDR3 contains 14 residues. V lost 4 bases and J lost 2, with 13 bases in between. CDR3 nucleotides: TGCGCCAGCAGCGTGTTGGGGGGAACCTACGAGCAGTACTTC. Residues: CASSVLGGTYEQYF.

A remark on this clone: Other DNA sequences in the same sample also yield this CDR3. This chain links TRBV9 with TRBJ2-1; 7 bases fit TRBD2. The CDR3 extends over 15 amino acids. The V gene end was trimmed by 0 bases and the J gene end by 4 bases; junction bases not matched to a gene: 4. Germline values: CDR1 SGDLS, CDR2 YYNGEE. Here the CDR3 DNA reads TGTGCCAGCAGCGTAGGTTTAGCGGGTTACAATGAGCAGTTCTTC. This sequence encodes CASSVGLAGYNEQFF. Using reference TRBV9 and TRBJ2-1 for the parts outside the CDR3, the full variable domain is DSGVTQTPKHLITATGQRVTLRCSPRSGDLSVYWYQQSLDQGLQFLIQYYNGEERAKGNILERFSAQQFPDLHSELNLSSLELGDSALYFCASSVGLAGYNEQFFGPGTRLTVL.

The CDR3 DNA reads TGTGCCAGCGGACAGTCTCATAGCAATCAGCCCCAGCATTTT. Residues: CASGQSHSNQPQHF. The J gene is TRBJ1-5, the V gene TRBV2; perhaps TRBD1 as D (6 bases). Germline V gene data show CDR1 as SNHLY and CDR2 as FYNNEI. The germline V and J ends were trimmed by 8 bases and 0 bases, with 11 bases remaining between them. CDR3 length: 14 amino acids.

In this sample, this clone turned up once. The CDR3 DNA follows: TGTGCCTGGATGGGAGGGGGCGTAGTGAATGGCTACACCTTC. Its translation is CAWMGGGVVNGYTF. The chain combines TRBV30 with TRBJ1-2; 7 bases align to TRBD1. Germline assignment: CDR1 GTSNPN and CDR2 SVGIG (reference sequence). The CDR3 has 14 amino acids. J gave up 6 bases and V 4 bases, and 11 bases lay outside the gene matches.

V and J are TRBV6-4 and TRBJ2-3; tentative D call: TRBD1 (5 bases). The germline V gene has CDR1 MRHNA and CDR2 SNTAGT. Deletions cut 4 bases from V and 5 bases from J, with 10 bases between. The CDR3 sequence is 13 residues long. DNA of the CDR3: TGTGCCAGCAGTGGTCAGCAGGGAGATACGCAGTATTTT. Amino acid sequence: CASSGQQGDTQYF.

CDR3 sequence reads: CASRSDRVGQPQHF. CDR3 nucleotide sequence: TGTGCCAGCAGATCCGACAGGGTGGGCCAGCCCCAGCATTTT. The rearrangement links TRBV27 to TRBJ1-5; 7 positions match TRBD1. The germline CDR1 and CDR2 sequences are MNHEY and SMNVEV (reference sequence). The CDR3 sequence is 14 residues long. The ends lost 6 bases at V and 7 bases at J; junction bases unmatched: 9.